This T cell receptor (beta chain) was found in a study of PD-1 and CTLA-4 blockade in melanoma. Germline CDR1 reads GTSNPN; CDR2 reads SVGIG (reference sequence). The CDR3 is 13 amino acids. Deletions cut 0 bases from V and 9 bases from J, with 14 bases between. Libraries were prepared by immunoSEQ multiplex PCR; TCRdb keeps only in-frame clonotypes and omits some of them. The sample yields 20,000 to 25,000 clones, approximately 89% seen once. The chain couples TRBV30 to TRBJ1-1; possibly TRBD1 for D (5 bases). The sequences come from CD8+ T cells from peripheral blood, collected before anti-PD-1 treatment. This TCR came from a human donor with melanoma. The CDR3 protein is CAWSVTIRDQAFF. The CDR3 DNA is TGTGCCTGGAGTGTCACAATCCGGGACCAAGCTTTCTTT.